These T cell receptor beta chains were read from a single sample in a study of blood T cell repertoires in COVID-19. Assay: immunoSEQ multiplex PCR; the TCRdb copy retains only in-frame clones and omits some. This table has roughly 66,000 clones, 75% to 95% appearing once. The sample consisted of peripheral blood. The receptors were sampled from a human donor with active COVID-19. The donor label of this sample is uncertain. Each CDR3 is given with its conserved first and last residue.

TRBJ2-2	TRBV5-1	CASSLDKTSGNTGELFF
TRBJ2-7	TRBV18	CASSPLAGDPYEQYF
TRBJ2-7	TRBV24-1	CATSSSGSSYEQYF
TRBJ2-7	TRBV28	CASSLSGYEQYF
TRBJ2-3	TRBV9	CASSVGADTQYF
TRBJ2-1	TRBV30	CAWRVKGLAGGGNEQFF
TRBJ2-5	TRBV18	CASSRQGGEETQYF
TRBJ2-5	TRBV6-4	CARRSGYQETQYF
TRBJ2-7	TRBV11-3	CASSLVVARSKSSSYEQYF
TRBJ2-3	TRBV7-9	CASRVTSGTDTQYF
TRBJ1-3	TRBV5-1	CASSLDLDGAGNTIYF